Sequencing of this T cell receptor (beta chain) was carried out in a study of PD-1 blockade in classical Hodgkin lymphoma. Regarding the study as a whole: Exclusion was the outcome for patients who began nivolumab under 1 year after ASCT.

The patients all showed relapse after autologous stem cell transplantation, while their brentuximab vedotin exposure varied. Complete response, partial response or progressive disease constituted the best response categories observed. V lost 0 bases and J lost 5, with 14 bases in between. Germline V CDR1 and CDR2: SGHRS, YFSETQ. CDR3 length: 16 residues. This clone is classed as large. Antigen specificity is unknown. Other DNA sequences within the sample encode an identical CDR3. Clones were read by immunoSEQ multiplex PCR, and TCRdb kept only the in-frame ones, dropping some. This table holds some 50,000 clones, about three quarters found once.

Sequenced material: peripheral blood mononuclear cells (PBMCs), taken at baseline. The source is a human donor with classical Hodgkin lymphoma. The chain uses TRBV5-1 and TRBJ1-4, with a possible D match to TRBD1 (5 bases). In nucleotides, the CDR3 is TGCGCCAGCAGCTTGGCGGGTTCCGGGACCAATGAAAAACTGTTTTTT. Translated: CASSLAGSGTNEKLFF.